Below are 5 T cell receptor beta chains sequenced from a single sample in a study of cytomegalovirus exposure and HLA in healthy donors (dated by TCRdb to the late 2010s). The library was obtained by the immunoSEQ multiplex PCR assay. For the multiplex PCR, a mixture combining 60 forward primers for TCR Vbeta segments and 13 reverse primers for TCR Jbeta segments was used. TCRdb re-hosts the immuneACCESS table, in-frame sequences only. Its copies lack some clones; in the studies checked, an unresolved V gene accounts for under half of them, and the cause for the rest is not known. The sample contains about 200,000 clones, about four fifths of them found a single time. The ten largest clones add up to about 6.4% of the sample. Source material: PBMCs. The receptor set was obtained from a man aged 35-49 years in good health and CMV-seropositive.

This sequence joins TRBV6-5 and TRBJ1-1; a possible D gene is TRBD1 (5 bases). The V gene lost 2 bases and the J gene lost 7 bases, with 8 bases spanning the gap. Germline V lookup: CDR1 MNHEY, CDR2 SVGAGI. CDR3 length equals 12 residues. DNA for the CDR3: TGTGCCAGCAGTTACATCCAGGGTGAAGCTTTCTTT. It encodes CASSYIQGEAFF.

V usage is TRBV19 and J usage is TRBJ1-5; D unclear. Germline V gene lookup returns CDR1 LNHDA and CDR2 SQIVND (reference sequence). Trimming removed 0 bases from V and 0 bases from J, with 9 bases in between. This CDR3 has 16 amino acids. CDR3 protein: CASSIDQGGSNQPQHF. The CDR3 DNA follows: TGTGCCAGTAGTATAGATCAAGGAGGTAGCAATCAGCCCCAGCATTTT.

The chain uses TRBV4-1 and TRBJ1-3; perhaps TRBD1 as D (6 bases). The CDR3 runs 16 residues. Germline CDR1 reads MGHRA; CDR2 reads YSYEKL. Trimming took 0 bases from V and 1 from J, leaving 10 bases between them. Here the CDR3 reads CASSQDKGVSGNTIYF. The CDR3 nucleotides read TGCGCCAGCAGCCAAGATAAGGGGGTGTCTGGAAACACCATATATTTT.

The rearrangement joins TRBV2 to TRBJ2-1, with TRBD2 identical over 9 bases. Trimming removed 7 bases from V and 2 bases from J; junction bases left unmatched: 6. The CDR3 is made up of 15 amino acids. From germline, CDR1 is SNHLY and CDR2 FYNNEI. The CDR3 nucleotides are TGTGCCAGCACCCGGCGGGAGGGCCCCTACAATGAGCAGTTCTTC. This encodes CASTRREGPYNEQFF. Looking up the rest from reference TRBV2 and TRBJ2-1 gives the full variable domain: EPEVTQTPSHQVTQMGQEVILRCVPISNHLYFYWYRQILGQKVEFLVSFYNNEISEKSEIFDDQFSVERPDGSNFTLKIRSTKLEDSAMYFCASTRREGPYNEQFFGPGTRLTVL.

CDR3 sequence (DNA): TGTGCCAGCAGTGAGAGAGGTGGGAGGGGGGATGAGCAGTTCTTC. It is translated as CASSERGGRGDEQFF. The chain links TRBV6-1 to TRBJ2-1; D possibly corresponds to TRBD2 (7 bases). V was shortened by 3 bases and J by 8 bases, with 17 bases between the two germline ends. This CDR3 region has 15 residues. CDR1 is MNHNS, CDR2 SASEGT, per germline.